This is a list of T cell receptor beta chains from one sample in a study of human T cells and chemical hapten exposure. TCRdb reprocessed the RACE reads via MiXCR and lists one record per CDR3 protein. This sample has over 50,000 distinct CDR3 sequences, with 9.5% to 10% found just once. The source was whole blood, collected in connection with sensitization to the hapten diphenylcyclopropenone (DPC). The receptors here all came from a woman under 40 with alopecia areata. Some clones in this sample may be carry-over from other donors' samples. CDR3s include the opening cysteine and the closing phenylalanine or tryptophan.

>TRBJ2-7|TRBV28
CASSLVGGNIGVEQYF
>TRBJ2-3|TRBV7-9
CASSPFDSTDTQYF
>TRBJ2-2|TRBV20-1
CSAPLGTGELFF
>TRBJ2-3|TRBV28
CASNRGGTDTQYF
>TRBJ1-5|TRBV2
CASSFQGQVNQPQHF
>TRBJ1-1|TRBV5-4
CASSGRTGADTEAFF
>TRBJ1-1|TRBV20-1
CSASVKGNTEAFF
>TRBJ1-1|TRBV4-3
CASIQGSGGKAFF
>TRBJ1-2|TRBV29-1
CSVDVLMGEANYGYTF
>TRBJ1-5|TRBV20-1
CSARPLQGYNQPQHF
>TRBJ2-3|TRBV3-1
CASSQDEASGGRTDTQYF
>TRBJ1-1|TRBV7-9
CASNLRRDPKRAEAFF
>TRBJ2-3|TRBV7-9
CAGRLADTDTQYF
>TRBJ1-6|TRBV5-5
CASSLLNSPLHF
>TRBJ1-1|TRBV18
CASSPLIGPENTEAFF
>TRBJ2-3|TRBV29-1
CSVDGGGNTDTQYF
>TRBJ2-1|TRBV7-2
CASSPRDRANEQFF
>TRBJ2-1|TRBV6-2/TRBV6-3
CASSYVAGGGGEQFF
>TRBJ2-1|TRBV6-4
CASSELAGAMGEQFF
>TRBJ1-5|TRBV27
CASSDRNQPQHF
>TRBJ2-2|TRBV12-3/TRBV12-4
CASSSRDRNTGELFF
>TRBJ1-1|TRBV30
CAWSPRGYTEAFF
>TRBJ1-2|TRBV29-1
CSVLWGPNYGYTF
>TRBJ2-2|TRBV29-1
CSVAPNGGGQLFF
>TRBJ1-1|TRBV12-3/TRBV12-4
CASSLMEIEAFF
>TRBJ2-5|TRBV12-3/TRBV12-4
CASSRGTGGETQYF
>TRBJ2-3|TRBV4-1
CASSQVVGYTDTQYF
>TRBJ1-5|TRBV20-1
CSARDGSLGSNQPQHF
>TRBJ1-1|TRBV6-2/TRBV6-3
CASSQGTEAFF
>TRBJ2-1|TRBV7-8
CASSWPLAGDANEQFF
>TRBJ2-3|TRBV20-1
CSARPLADTYDTQYF
>TRBJ2-1|TRBV20-1
CSAAVPNEQFF
>TRBJ2-7|TRBV6-6
CASSYSKGNGRLEQYF
>TRBJ1-2|TRBV27
CASSGGRRVGGYTF
>TRBJ2-2|TRBV4-2
CASSQDSPKGGYTGELFF
>TRBJ2-3|TRBV4-1
CASSQAGQGSDTQYF
>TRBJ2-3|TRBV5-1
CASSTGTTHTQYF
>TRBJ1-1|TRBV12-3/TRBV12-4
CASSPNTEAFF
>TRBJ1-3|TRBV6-1
CASRRVAGNTIYF
>TRBJ2-2|TRBV11-2
CASSPEREGELFF
>TRBJ2-1|TRBV3-1
CASSQDPLDSSYNEQFF
>TRBJ2-2|TRBV12-3/TRBV12-4
CASSLAWGRGGELFF
>TRBJ1-5|TRBV15
CATSRKDRVGNQPQHF